Listed here are 12 T cell receptor beta chains from one sample, sequenced in a study of cytomegalovirus exposure and HLA in healthy donors. The PCR contained 60 Vbeta and 13 Jbeta primers. Here immunoSEQ multiplex PCR was the method, and the copy in TCRdb shows in-frame clones only, minus some. Here the sample spans 90,000 to 140,000 clones, about 81% being singletons. The sample comprised PBMCs. The receptor source for this set is a young man in good health and CMV-seronegative.

The V gene is TRBV19, the J gene TRBJ2-2; 7 positions agree with TRBD1. J was trimmed by 7 bases and V by 5 bases; bases with no gene match: 7. The length of the CDR3 is 14 residues. Per the germline V gene, CDR1 is LNHDA and CDR2 is SQIVND (reference sequence). CDR3 amino acids: CASSLTTGIGELFF. CDR3 nucleotide sequence: TGTGCCAGTAGTTTGACGACAGGGATCGGGGAGCTGTTTTTT.

The rearrangement uses TRBV27 and TRBJ1-1; D perhaps matches TRBD1 (5 bases). V was trimmed by 5 bases and J by 0 bases, leaving 10 bases between them. CDR1 is MNHEY and CDR2 is SMNVEV in the germline V gene (reference sequence). The CDR3 length is 14 residues. The CDR3: CASSPGLMNTEAFF. The CDR3 nucleotides are TGTGCCAGCAGTCCGGGACTAATGAACACTGAAGCTTTCTTT.

V is TRBV4-3 and J is TRBJ1-5; weak D call: TRBD1 (6 bases). CDR3 length: 15 amino acids. Germline CDR1 is LGHNA and CDR2 is YSLEER. V dropped 0 bases and J dropped 5 bases, with 11 bases sitting between them. CDR3 region: CASSQDWAGDQPQHF. Here the CDR3 DNA reads TGCGCCAGCAGCCAAGATTGGGCAGGGGATCAGCCCCAGCATTTT.

The chain is built from TRBV5-4 and TRBJ2-2, with 10 nucleotides matching TRBD1. Trimming removed 2 bases from V and 2 bases from J; junction bases left unmatched: 3. This CDR3 has 16 residues. CDR1 is SGHNT and CDR2 is YYREEE in the germline V gene (reference sequence). CDR3: CASSFGTGANTGELFF. The CDR3, as DNA: TGTGCCAGCAGCTTTGGGACAGGGGCCAACACCGGGGAGCTGTTTTTT.

The rearrangement uses TRBV19 and TRBJ1-2; TRBD1 agrees at 10 bases. The CDR3 contains 15 residues. V was clipped by 7 bases and J by 0 bases; unmatched bases: 5. The germline V gene has CDR1 LNHDA and CDR2 SQIVND (reference sequence). As DNA, the CDR3 is TGTGCCAGTACCCGGGACAGGGGTTCTAACTATGGCTACACCTTC. The encoded protein is CASTRDRGSNYGYTF.

The chain joins TRBV29-1 to TRBJ1-1; D is perhaps TRBD1 (5 bases). Germline CDR1 and CDR2: SQVTM and ANQGSEA. This CDR3 is built from 14 residues. The V end lost 7 bases, the J end lost 4 bases, and 19 bases lay between the germline ends. CDR3 residues: CSAGGRQLATEAFF. Here the CDR3 DNA reads TGCAGCGCCGGGGGTCGGCAGCTGGCCACTGAAGCTTTCTTT.

This clone came up a few times. The chain links TRBV10-1 to TRBJ2-1; a possible D gene is TRBD1 (5 bases). There are 13 residues in the CDR3. The V and J ends lost 6 bases and 5 bases respectively, with 11 bases between them. CDR1 and CDR2 from the germline V gene are WNHNN and SYGVQD (reference sequence). The CDR3 DNA reads TGCGCCAGCAGCGACAGAACTGACAATGAGCAGTTCTTC. Encoded protein: CASSDRTDNEQFF.

The rearrangement uses TRBV14 and TRBJ1-1; TRBD1 aligns across 9 bases. Germline CDR1 is SGHDN and CDR2 is FVKESK. The length of the CDR3 is 15 residues. After removal of 4 bases from V and 1 base from J, the junction contained 4 bases not matched to a gene. This chain's CDR3 is CASSPRQGGNTEAFF. The DNA for the CDR3 is TGTGCCAGCAGCCCAAGACAGGGGGGGAACACTGAAGCTTTCTTT.

The table lists this clone with many counts. The V call is TRBV7-8, the J call TRBJ2-5, with 8 bases identical to TRBD2. CDR1 is SGHVS and CDR2 is FQNEAQ in the germline V gene. The CDR3 spans 17 residues. V shed 2 bases and J 2 bases; nucleotides not matched to a gene: 10. The CDR3 sequence is CASSLPERERGQETQYF. CDR3 sequence (DNA): TGTGCCAGCAGCTTACCCGAAAGGGAGCGGGGGCAAGAGACCCAGTACTTC.

V gene TRBV7-9 combines with J gene TRBJ2-5; D is ambiguous. This CDR3 comprises 14 residues. Germline V gene lookup returns CDR1 SEHNR and CDR2 FQNEAQ (reference sequence). The V gene lost 5 bases and the J gene lost 1 base, with 11 bases spanning the gap. The CDR3 bases are TGTGCCAGCAGCCCCCCCTACGGCCAAGAGACCCAGTACTTC. This codes for CASSPPYGQETQYF.

The V call is TRBV5-5, the J call TRBJ2-7; D may be TRBD2 (5 bases). Between the trimmed V and J ends, which lost 1 base and 7 bases, there was a span of 15 bases. Germline V gives CDR1 SGHKS, CDR2 YYEKEE (reference sequence). The CDR3 sequence is 14 residues long. CDR3 loop: CASSLLLEAWEQYF. For the CDR3, the DNA is TGTGCCAGCAGCTTGCTGTTGGAGGCTTGGGAGCAGTACTTC.

This rearrangement joins TRBV11-2 to TRBJ2-6, with D possibly being TRBD1 (5 bases). The V and J ends lost 3 bases and 0 bases respectively, with 12 bases between them. The CDR3 loop spans 17 amino acids. Germline CDR1 reads SGHAT; CDR2 reads FQNNGV. This CDR3 is CASSLGRGYSGANVLTF. The CDR3 DNA is TGTGCCAGCAGCTTGGGTAGGGGCTACTCTGGGGCCAACGTCCTGACTTTC.